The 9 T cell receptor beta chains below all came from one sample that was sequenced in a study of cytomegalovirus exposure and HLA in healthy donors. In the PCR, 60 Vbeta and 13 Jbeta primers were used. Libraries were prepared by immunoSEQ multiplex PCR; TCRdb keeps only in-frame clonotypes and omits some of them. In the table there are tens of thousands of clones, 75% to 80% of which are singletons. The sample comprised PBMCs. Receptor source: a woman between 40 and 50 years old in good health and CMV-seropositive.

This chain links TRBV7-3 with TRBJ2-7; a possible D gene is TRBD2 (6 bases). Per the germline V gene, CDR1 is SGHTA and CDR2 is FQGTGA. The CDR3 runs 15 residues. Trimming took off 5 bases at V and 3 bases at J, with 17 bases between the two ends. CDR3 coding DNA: TGTGCCAGCAGCGTAGACGGGGGTGGGGGCTACGAGCAGTACTTC. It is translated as CASSVDGGGGYEQYF.

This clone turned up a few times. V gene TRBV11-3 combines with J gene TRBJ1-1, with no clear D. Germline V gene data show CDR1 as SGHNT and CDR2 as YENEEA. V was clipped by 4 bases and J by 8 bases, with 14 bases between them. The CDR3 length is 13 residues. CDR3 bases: TGTGCCAGCAGCTCGTTCCGTGAGAAGGAAGCTTTCTTT. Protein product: CASSSFREKEAFF.

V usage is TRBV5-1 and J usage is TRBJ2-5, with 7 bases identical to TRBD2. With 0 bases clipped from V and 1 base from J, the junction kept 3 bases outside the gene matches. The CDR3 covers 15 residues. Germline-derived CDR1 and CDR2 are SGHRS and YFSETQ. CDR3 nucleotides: TGCGCCAGCAGCTTGGTTCTAGCGGTCCAAGAGACCCAGTACTTC. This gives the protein CASSLVLAVQETQYF.

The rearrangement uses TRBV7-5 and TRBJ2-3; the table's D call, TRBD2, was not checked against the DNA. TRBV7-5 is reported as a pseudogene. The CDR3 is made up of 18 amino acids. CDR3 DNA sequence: TGTGCCAGAAGCCCGGGGGTATATAGCGGGAGTCGGGCGGATACGCAGTATTTT. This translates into CARSPGVYSGSRADTQYF.

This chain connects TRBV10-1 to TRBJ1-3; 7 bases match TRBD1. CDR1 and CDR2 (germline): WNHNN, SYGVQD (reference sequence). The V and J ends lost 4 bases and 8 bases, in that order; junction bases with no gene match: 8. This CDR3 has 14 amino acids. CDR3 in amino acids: CASSGRTGIDTIYF. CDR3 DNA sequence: TGCGCCAGCAGTGGACGGACAGGTATAGACACCATATATTTT.

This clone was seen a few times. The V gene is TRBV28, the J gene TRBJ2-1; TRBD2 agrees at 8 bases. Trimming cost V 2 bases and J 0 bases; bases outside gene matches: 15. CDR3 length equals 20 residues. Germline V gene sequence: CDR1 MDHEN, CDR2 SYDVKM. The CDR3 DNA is TGTGCCAGCAGTTTAGCTATGGGCAGCGGGAGTTTGAGCTCCTACAATGAGCAGTTCTTC. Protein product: CASSLAMGSGSLSSYNEQFF.

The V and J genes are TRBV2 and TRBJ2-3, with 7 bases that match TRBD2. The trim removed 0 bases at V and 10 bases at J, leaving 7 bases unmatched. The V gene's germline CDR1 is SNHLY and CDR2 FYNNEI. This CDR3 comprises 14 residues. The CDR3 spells CASSEAGGPSAQYF. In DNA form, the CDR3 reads TGTGCCAGCAGTGAAGCGGGAGGGCCTAGCGCGCAGTATTTT.

CDR3 DNA sequence: TGCGCCAGCAGCCTTGGGGGGACAGGGGCCCACGAGCAGTACTTC. Encoded protein: CASSLGGTGAHEQYF. The chain combines TRBV5-1 with TRBJ2-7, with TRBD1 matching 10 bases. In germline, CDR1 is SGHRS, CDR2 YFSETQ. This CDR3 has 15 residues. Trimming removed 4 bases from V and 5 bases from J; junction bases left unmatched: 9.

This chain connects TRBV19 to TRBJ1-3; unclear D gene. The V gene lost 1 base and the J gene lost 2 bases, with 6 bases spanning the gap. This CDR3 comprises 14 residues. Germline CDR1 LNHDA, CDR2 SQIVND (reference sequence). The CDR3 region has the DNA TGTGCCAGTAGTATAGGCAAGCCTGGAAACACCATATATTTT. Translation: CASSIGKPGNTIYF.